One sample yielded the 19 T cell receptor beta chains listed below, sequenced in a study of CXCR3-negative and CXCR3-positive naive CD8 T cells (dated by TCRdb to 2018 to 2020). TCRdb records NextSeq 550 as the sequencer. The Human TCR Profiling Kit (MiLaboratory) was used to prepare UMI-labeled 5' RACE TRB cDNA libraries. TCRdb reprocessed the raw reads; every CDR3 protein sequence is a single record, and DNA is not supplied. The sample table includes about 40,000 distinct CDR3 sequences. The ten largest clones take up under 10% of the sample. The sequencing input was memory CD8+ T cells from blood. The cell subset or site label, as the study defines it: conventional CD8+ memory T cells (TMEM), sorted as controls. The source of these receptors is a human donor in good health. Some clones in this sample may be carry-over from other donors' samples.

The J gene is TRBJ2-2, the V gene TRBV5-6; no DNA is available, so the TRBD1 call from TCRdb remains unchecked. The CDR3 totals 15 residues. Germline V CDR1 and CDR2: SGHDT, YYEEEE. The CDR3 protein is CASSQTGGNTGELFF.

V and J are TRBV6-2 or TRBV6-3 and TRBJ2-1; TCRdb calls TRBD1, which cannot be checked without DNA. The CDR3 spans 13 residues. The germline CDR1 and CDR2 sequences are MNHEY and SVGEGT. The CDR3 reads CASSYYGGGEQFF.

This sequence joins TRBV12-3 or TRBV12-4 and TRBJ2-2; TCRdb outputs TRBD1, but without DNA this stays unchecked. The CDR3 length is 15 residues. The CDR3 spells CASSYDPGHTGELFF.

V usage is TRBV27 and J usage is TRBJ2-7; with no DNA, the TCRdb D assignment of TRBD2 cannot be verified. Per germline, CDR1 MNHEY and CDR2 SMNVEV (reference sequence). The CDR3 contains 15 residues. CDR3 residues: CASSSGTSGRYEQYF.

The CDR3 region is CSARDPRLVDKGQFF. The rearrangement links TRBV20-1 to TRBJ2-1; TCRdb gives TRBD2 as the D gene, but with no DNA this cannot be confirmed. The CDR3 spans 15 residues. CDR1 is DFQATT, CDR2 SNEGSKA, per germline (reference sequence).

The chain uses TRBV20-1 and TRBJ2-7; TCRdb's D call of TRBD2 is untestable without DNA. Per the germline V gene, CDR1 is DFQATT and CDR2 is SNEGSKA (reference sequence). The CDR3 loop spans 16 amino acids. CDR3 loop: CSARDQPGLLSDEQYF.

The chain recombines TRBV29-1 with TRBJ1-3; without DNA, the TCRdb call of TRBD1 cannot be checked. Germline-derived CDR1 and CDR2 are SQVTM and ANQGSEA. This CDR3 is 14 amino acids long. CDR3 loop: CSASTGTSGNTIYF. The complete variable domain, with remaining parts taken from reference TRBV29-1 and TRBJ1-3, reads SAVISQKPSRDICQRGTSLTIQCQVDSQVTMMFWYRQQPGQSLTLIATANQGSEATYESGFVIDKFPISRPNLTFSTLTVSNMSPEDSSIYLCSASTGTSGNTIYFGEGSWLTVV.

This chain's CDR3 is CASSFGLAGGPDTQYF. The rearrangement joins TRBV5-6 to TRBJ2-3; TCRdb lists TRBD1, though no DNA is available to test this call. CDR3 length: 16 amino acids. Germline V CDR1 and CDR2: SGHDT, YYEEEE.

The chain has TRBV5-6 and TRBJ1-2. This CDR3 spans 14 amino acids. CDR1 is SGHDT, CDR2 YYEEEE, per germline. This chain's CDR3 is CASSLSSGGYGYTF.

The V call is TRBV7-3, the J call TRBJ2-3; the D call from TCRdb, TRBD2, cannot be confirmed without DNA. Germline loops: CDR1 SGHTA, CDR2 FQGTGA. This CDR3 is built from 15 residues. CDR3 in amino acids: CASSPSGLDSDTQYF.

The chain links TRBV19 to TRBJ2-7; the D gene TCRdb calls, TRBD1, cannot be checked with no DNA. The CDR3 loop spans 14 amino acids. CDR1 and CDR2 from the germline V gene are LNHDA and SQIVND (reference sequence). This CDR3 is CATGEGGTSYEQYF. The full variable domain, its missing parts supplied by reference TRBV19 and TRBJ2-7, is DGGITQSPKYLFRKEGQNVTLSCEQNLNHDAMYWYRQDPGQGLRLIYYSQIVNDFQKGDIAEGYSVSREKKESFPLTVTSAQKNPTAFYLCATGEGGTSYEQYFGPGTRLTVT.

The CDR3 loop reads CASSRVPGGVDDEQFF. V is TRBV7-6 and J is TRBJ2-1; absent DNA, TCRdb's TRBD1 call cannot be checked. Germline values: CDR1 SGHVS, CDR2 FNYEAQ. The CDR3 spans 16 residues.

This chain joins TRBV12-3 or TRBV12-4 and TRBJ2-5; TCRdb lists TRBD1, though no DNA is available to test this call. The CDR3 sequence is 17 residues long. The CDR3 sequence is CASSRTVRDLGQETQYF.

J is TRBJ2-7 and V is TRBV14; TCRdb selects TRBD1, and the lack of DNA leaves this call unchecked. The length of the CDR3 is 15 residues. CDR1 and CDR2 (germline): SGHDN, FVKESK. The CDR3 region is CASSLGQKNSYEQYF.

According to its frequency, this clonotype is medium-sized. CDR3 sequence: CASSQGLAKYQETQYF. V usage is TRBV4-1 and J usage is TRBJ2-5; with no DNA, the TCRdb D assignment of TRBD2 cannot be verified. Germline CDR1 reads MGHRA; CDR2 reads YSYEKL. The CDR3 runs to 16 residues.

This chain uses TRBV2 with TRBJ1-1. The CDR3 has 13 amino acids. CDR1 and CDR2 from the germline V gene are SNHLY and FYNNEI. The CDR3 sequence is CASRLSRSAEAFF.

V is TRBV7-2 and J is TRBJ2-1; TCRdb proposes TRBD1, but this gene call is untestable without DNA. CDR1 SGHTA and CDR2 FQGNSA come from the germline V gene. The CDR3 runs to 17 residues. CDR3 loop: CASSPLLGGLVDNEQFF.

This sequence joins TRBV6-2 or TRBV6-3 and TRBJ2-2; no DNA is available, so the TRBD2 call from TCRdb remains unchecked. Germline CDR1 MNHEY, CDR2 SVGEGT. This CDR3 comprises 16 residues. The CDR3 is CASSYSGTSVPGELFF.

The rearrangement uses TRBV20-1 and TRBJ2-1; the TCRdb D gene call, TRBD2, has no DNA to confirm it. The germline CDR1 and CDR2 sequences are DFQATT and SNEGSKA (reference sequence). The CDR3 loop spans 14 amino acids. CDR3 residues: CSAWGLAGEGEQFF.